This T cell receptor beta chain derives from a study of Ad26.COV2.S vaccination and SARS-CoV-2 variants. Study background: Among those in the COV1001 Ad26.COV2.S trial arm was the donor. In the study, Ad26.COV2.S was injected intramuscularly once, or twice 56 days apart.

Looked up from germline, CDR1 is ENHRY and CDR2 is SYGVKD. The V end lost 0 bases, the J end lost 7 bases, and 10 bases lay between the germline ends. There are 14 residues in the CDR3. Treatment here: roughly 19 received Ad26.COV2.S at low or high dose, single or two shots; several received placebo; per-sample allocation not given. Sampling was performed 63 days after the first vaccine or placebo injection. At a Boston site, the person donating was an adult of 18-55 years. Assay used: immunoSEQ multiplex PCR; TCRdb lists only in-frame clones, some missing. The sample holds 500,000 or so clones, roughly nine tenths seen once.

The sequencing here drew on peripheral blood, taken in a trial of Ad26.COV2.S vaccine versus placebo. The origin of this receptor is a person between 18 and 59 years old who received the Ad26.COV2.S COVID-19 vaccine or a placebo. The J gene is TRBJ1-3, the V gene TRBV10-3; a weak D match, TRBD1 (6 bases). The DNA for the CDR3 is TGTGCCATCAGTGAGTCTGCAGGGGTTAACACCATATATTTT. Translating it yields CAISESAGVNTIYF.